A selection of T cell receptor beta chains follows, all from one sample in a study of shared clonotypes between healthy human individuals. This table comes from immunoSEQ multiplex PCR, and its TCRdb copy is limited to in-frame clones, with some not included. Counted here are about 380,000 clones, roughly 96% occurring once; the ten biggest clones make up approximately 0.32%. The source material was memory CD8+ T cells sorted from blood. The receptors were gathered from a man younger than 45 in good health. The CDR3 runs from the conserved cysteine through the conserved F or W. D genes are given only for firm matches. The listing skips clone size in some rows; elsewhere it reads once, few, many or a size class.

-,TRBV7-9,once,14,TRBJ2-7,CASSPGTAPYEQYF,TGTGCCAGCAGCCCGGGGACTGCCCCCTACGAGCAGTACTTC
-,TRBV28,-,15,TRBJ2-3,CASSRTAGSTDTQYF,TGTGCCAGCAGTCGGACAGCGGGAAGCACAGATACGCAGTATTTT
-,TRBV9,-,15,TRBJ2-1,CASSVAPQGGNEQFF,TGTGCCAGCAGCGTAGCCCCTCAGGGGGGCAATGAGCAGTTCTTC
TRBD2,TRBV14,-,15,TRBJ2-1,CASSQDGGTYNEQFF,TGTGCCAGCAGCCAAGACGGGGGGACCTACAATGAGCAGTTCTTC
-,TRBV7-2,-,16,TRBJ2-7,CASSPRLWIETYEQYF,TGTGCCAGCAGCCCCCGCCTGTGGATCGAAACCTACGAGCAGTACTTC
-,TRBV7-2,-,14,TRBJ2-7,CASSLVQAGYEQYF,TGTGCCAGCAGCTTAGTCCAGGCGGGGTACGAGCAGTACTTC
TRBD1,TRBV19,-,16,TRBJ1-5,CASSWGTGGGSQPQHF,TGTGCCAGTAGTTGGGGGACAGGGGGAGGAAGTCAGCCCCAGCATTTT
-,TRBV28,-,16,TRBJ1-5,CASSRRLLDSNQPQHF,TGTGCCAGCAGCCGTCGACTGCTTGATAGCAATCAGCCCCAGCATTTT
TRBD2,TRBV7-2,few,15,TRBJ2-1,CASSLGLAGGNEQFF,TGTGCCAGCAGCTTAGGACTAGCGGGAGGCAATGAGCAGTTCTTC
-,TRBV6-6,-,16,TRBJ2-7,CASSFETLANSYEQYF,TGTGCCAGCAGTTTCGAAACGCTAGCGAATTCCTACGAGCAGTACTTC
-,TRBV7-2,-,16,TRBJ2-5,CASSLPRDAPQETQYF,TGTGCCAGCAGCCTACCCAGGGACGCGCCTCAAGAGACCCAGTACTTC
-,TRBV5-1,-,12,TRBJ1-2,CASSFTGLGYTF,TGCGCCAGCAGCTTCACAGGGTTAGGCTACACCTTC
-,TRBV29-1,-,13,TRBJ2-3,CSVEGGSTDTQYF,TGCAGCGTTGAAGGGGGCAGCACAGATACGCAGTATTTT
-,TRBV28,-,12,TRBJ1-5,CASIIALQPQHF,TGTGCCAGCATCATTGCCCTTCAGCCCCAGCATTTT
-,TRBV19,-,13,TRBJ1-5,CASSIVSYQPQHF,TGTGCCAGTAGTATAGTAAGTTATCAGCCCCAGCATTTT
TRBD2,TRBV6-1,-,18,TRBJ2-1,CASSEIVAASGGWDEQFF,TGTGCCAGCAGTGAAATTGTGGCGGCTAGCGGGGGTTGGGATGAGCAGTTCTTC
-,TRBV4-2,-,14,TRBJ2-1,CASSQEQHYNEQFF,TGTGCCAGCAGCCAAGAGCAGCATTACAATGAGCAGTTCTTC
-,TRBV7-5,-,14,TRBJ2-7,CARSRPGLANEQYF,TGTGCCAGAAGCCGACCCGGACTCGCGAACGAGCAGTACTTC
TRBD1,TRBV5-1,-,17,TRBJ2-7,CASSLQTSTGGVYEQYF,TGCGCCAGCAGCTTACAAACGTCCACAGGGGGAGTCTACGAGCAGTACTTC
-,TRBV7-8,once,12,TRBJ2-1,CASSLDPHEQFF,TGTGCCAGCAGCTTAGACCCGCATGAGCAGTTCTTC
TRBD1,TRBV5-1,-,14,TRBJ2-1,CASSLGQVYNEQFF,TGCGCCAGCAGCCTCGGACAGGTTTACAATGAGCAGTTCTTC
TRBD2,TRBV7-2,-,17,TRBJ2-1,CASSSNELAGNYNEQFF,TGTGCCAGCAGCTCAAACGAACTAGCGGGTAACTACAATGAGCAGTTCTTC
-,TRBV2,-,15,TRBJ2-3,CASKHSGLRTDTQYF,TGTGCCAGCAAGCATTCGGGACTCCGCACAGATACGCAGTATTTT
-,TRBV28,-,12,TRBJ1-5,CASSSSAQPQHF,TGTGCCAGCAGTTCTTCTGCACAGCCCCAGCATTTT